The present entry profiles one T cell receptor (beta chain) with its context. Its target is unknown. The data were obtained in a study of PD-L1 blockade in urothelial cancer. As for the study in general: The study started patients on atezolizumab at some point between 2014 and 2016, giving 1,200 mg intravenously every 3 weeks. T cells were recovered from blood samples at a median of around 150,000.

Germline V gene lookup returns CDR1 SGHRS and CDR2 YFSETQ. The CDR3 has 14 amino acids. Trimming took 7 bases from V and 10 from J, leaving 21 bases between them. Whole-study findings and limits: Better progression-free and overall survival followed lower pretreatment blood clonality.

TCRdb keeps only in-frame clones here, not all; method: immunoSEQ multiplex PCR. The table has under 55,000 clones, 84% seen once. The source was PBMCs, collected around atezolizumab (anti-PD-L1) treatment. The sequence was collected from a man aged 35-49 years with urothelial cancer. The V gene is TRBV5-1, the J gene TRBJ2-1; maybe TRBD2 (6 bases). This CDR3 reads CASRADGGYMEQFF. CDR3 nucleotide sequence: TGCGCCAGCCGCGCTGACGGGGGATACATGGAGCAGTTCTTC.